Described below is a single T cell receptor beta chain sequence and its context. Its antigen is currently not known. Base qualities are missing; no much larger clone stands one base away. These data come from a study of blood T cell repertoires in COVID-19 (dated by TCRdb to between 2020 and 2021). For context, the study as a whole: The collaborator samples originated in the United States, Italy and Spain and spanned the acute and convalescent phases of COVID-19. Samples were obtained from the ongoing ImmuneRACE study (first 160 participants) and from over 1,000 subjects provided by 6 global collaborators. The material from the prospective study consisted of cDNA or gDNA derived from T cells, B-cell-depleted T cells, or PBMCs. Where available, HLA class I and class II types were obtained from metadata supplied by the sample provider rather than from assay-based typing. The repertoires were released in a freely available public database intended as a resource for research on the immune response to SARS-CoV-2. A de-identified subject ID, COVID-19 status, age in years and sex were almost always included in the sample metadata. The dataset comprised deeply sampled blood TCRbeta repertoires from subjects exposed to, actively infected with, or recovered from COVID-19.

TCRbeta CDR3 regions were amplified from genomic DNA using the immunoSEQ Assay, a bias-controlled multiplex PCR. As for the authors' bioinformatics: Within the assay, amplification of reference gene primers was used to estimate how many nucleated cells each sample contained. To quantify the absolute abundance of each unique TCRbeta CDR3 rearrangement, sequence reads were collapsed and filtered. For each sample, productive Simpson clonality was calculated by taking the square root of Simpson's diversity index across productive rearrangements. TCRdb obtained this table from immuneACCESS and retained in-frame rearrangements with V and J assigned. These tables miss some clones; where compared with another copy, unresolved V genes account for less than half of the shortfall, and the remainder is unexplained. V and J calls and clone size are copied from that table; D and trimming were computed from the DNA. The sample data list 120,000 to 150,000 clones, and 84% of these were observed just once. The ten largest clones add up to around 5.5% of the sample.

From the cysteine up to the phenylalanine, the CDR3 has a length of 15 residues. Left in the record is the CDR3 DNA by itself, 45 bases read in frame from the first base. The germline V end is reduced by 3 bases and the J end by 0 bases; junction bases left unmatched: 2. Based on the germline V gene (reference sequence), the CDR1 and CDR2 sequences are LNHDA and SQIVND. Participants in the prospective study were aged roughly 18 to 89 years, lived in some 24 United States geographic areas, and enrolled through a virtual design. In the prospective study, participants were assigned to cohorts based on the clinical history participants reported in a screening survey and a study questionnaire. Mobile phlebotomists in the prospective study collected whole blood, serum and a nasopharyngeal or oropharyngeal swab from every participant. Over an approximately 2-month period, participants in the prospective study had the option of providing additional blood draws and questionnaires. Before DNA extraction, prospective study blood samples were shipped either frozen or at room temperature.

Study-wide findings and limitations: The quantity of clinical and demographic metadata differed by source and by participant and was supplied without curation.

Recombination connected TRBV19 to TRBJ2-3; 8 middle bases align to TRBD2. What was sequenced was PBMCs or T cells enriched from blood (not recorded which). The TCR originated in a middle-aged man with acute COVID-19. The CDR3 reads CASSITSGSTDTQYF. The nucleotide sequence is TGTGCCAGTAGTATCACTAGCGGAAGCACAGATACGCAGTATTTT.